A selection of T cell receptor beta chains follows, all from one sample in a study of memory CD4+ T cells and cytomegalovirus serostatus. The method was immunoSEQ multiplex PCR; TCRdb's version includes in-frame clones alone and lacks a portion of them. The data hold roughly 48,000 clones, with about 83% observed a single time. The material sequenced was memory CD4+ T cells from blood. Receptor source: an adult in good health and CMV-seropositive. Both conserved end residues are part of each CDR3. A D gene is named only where the DNA matches it firmly. The size entry is marked missing in some rows and otherwise reads once, few, many or a size class.

DNA: TGTGCCAGCAGTCTAGTACAGGCGAACACCGGGGAGCTGTTTTTT
CDR3: CASSLVQANTGELFF
D: .
J: TRBJ2-2
V: TRBV2
length: 15
size: .

DNA: TGTGCCAGTTCCAGGGGGGGGACCCTCTATGGCTACACCTTC
CDR3: CASSRGGTLYGYTF
D: TRBD1
J: TRBJ1-2
V: TRBV19
length: 14
size: .

DNA: TGCAGCGTTACCCGGCCGGGTGAAAAACTGTTTTTT
CDR3: CSVTRPGEKLFF
D: .
J: TRBJ1-4
V: TRBV29-1
length: 12
size: few

DNA: TGTGCCAGCAGTGGGACCTCCCGACGGGGTGAAGCTTTCTTT
CDR3: CASSGTSRRGEAFF
D: .
J: TRBJ1-1
V: TRBV28
length: 14
size: .

DNA: TGTGCCAGCAGCGGCCAGGCTGAAGCTTTCTTT
CDR3: CASSGQAEAFF
D: .
J: TRBJ1-1
V: TRBV21-1
length: 11
size: .

DNA: TGCAGCGCCTCGAGCGGCTCGAACACCGGGGAGCTGTTTTTT
CDR3: CSASSGSNTGELFF
D: .
J: TRBJ2-2
V: TRBV29-1
length: 14
size: .

DNA: TGTGCCAGTAGTCCCGCCCGGACTAGGGTGTACAATGAGCAGTTCTTC
CDR3: CASSPARTRVYNEQFF
D: TRBD2
J: TRBJ2-1
V: TRBV19
length: 16
size: .

DNA: TGTGCCAGCAGTGGGGCCGGTACGCAGTATTTT
CDR3: CASSGAGTQYF
D: .
J: TRBJ2-3
V: TRBV2
length: 11
size: .

DNA: TGTGCCAGCAGCCCCCGGACAGGGAACCAAGAGACCCAGTACTTC
CDR3: CASSPRTGNQETQYF
D: TRBD1
J: TRBJ2-5
V: TRBV7-2
length: 15
size: once

DNA: TGTGCCAGCAGCTTGGTGTATCGTCTGAACACTGAAGCTTTCTTT
CDR3: CASSLVYRLNTEAFF
D: .
J: TRBJ1-1
V: TRBV11-2
length: 15
size: .

DNA: TGTGCCAGCAGTTCGGGCCCAAACATTCAGTACTTC
CDR3: CASSSGPNIQYF
D: .
J: TRBJ2-4
V: TRBV28
length: 12
size: .

DNA: TGTGCCAGCAGTTTTAGTGGACCCAAAAAACTGTTTTTT
CDR3: CASSFSGPKKLFF
D: .
J: TRBJ1-4
V: TRBV28
length: 13
size: .

DNA: TGTGCCAGCAGTCCGGGCAGCCTGAACACTGAAGCTTTCTTT
CDR3: CASSPGSLNTEAFF
D: .
J: TRBJ1-1
V: TRBV2
length: 14
size: .

DNA: TGTGCCAGCAGTTACGATGGGGTGACAAACTATGGCTACACCTTC
CDR3: CASSYDGVTNYGYTF
D: .
J: TRBJ1-2
V: TRBV6-6
length: 15
size: once

DNA: TGTGCCAGTTCCGGGACAGGGTTGTCACCCCTCCACTTT
CDR3: CASSGTGLSPLHF
D: TRBD1
J: TRBJ1-6
V: TRBV19
length: 13
size: .

DNA: TGCGCCAGCAGCCCCCTCGTGGGGACTAATCCCGGGGAGCTGTTTTTT
CDR3: CASSPLVGTNPGELFF
D: TRBD2
J: TRBJ2-2
V: TRBV4-3
length: 16
size: .

DNA: TGTGCCAGCACCAAAGAGGTTGGTAACACTGAAGCTTTCTTT
CDR3: CASTKEVGNTEAFF
D: .
J: TRBJ1-1
V: TRBV7-6
length: 14
size: once

DNA: TGTGCCAGCAGCTTATGGGGGACAAGGAGGGATACGCAGTATTTT
CDR3: CASSLWGTRRDTQYF
D: .
J: TRBJ2-3
V: TRBV11-2
length: 15
size: .

DNA: TGTGCCAGCAGCTATTCGACAGATGGCTACACCTTC
CDR3: CASSYSTDGYTF
D: .
J: TRBJ1-2
V: TRBV7-2
length: 12
size: once

DNA: TGTGCCAGCGGGGGGGCGCACGGGGCCAACGTCCTGACTTTC
CDR3: CASGGAHGANVLTF
D: .
J: TRBJ2-6
V: TRBV7-9
length: 14
size: few

DNA: TGCGCCAGCAGCTTGACATCGACAGAAGAGACCCAGTACTTC
CDR3: CASSLTSTEETQYF
D: .
J: TRBJ2-5
V: TRBV5-1
length: 14
size: .

DNA: TGTGCCAGCAGCTATGTGTGGGGGGCTTGTGAGACCCAGTACTTC
CDR3: CASSYVWGACETQYF
D: .
J: TRBJ2-5
V: TRBV7-4
length: 15
size: .

DNA: TGTGCCAGCAGCCCGCAGGGATCTCTTCAAGAGACCCAGTACTTC
CDR3: CASSPQGSLQETQYF
D: .
J: TRBJ2-5
V: TRBV7-3
length: 15
size: few

DNA: TGTGCCAGCAGCTCTTCTGGAGGTGGGGAAAAACTGTTTTTT
CDR3: CASSSSGGGEKLFF
D: .
J: TRBJ1-4
V: TRBV7-8
length: 14
size: .

DNA: TGTGCCAGCAGCCCTTCAGCTATGGGGGGAGCTTTCTTT
CDR3: CASSPSAMGGAFF
D: .
J: TRBJ1-1
V: TRBV7-2
length: 13
size: few

DNA: TGTGCCAGCAGCTTAGTCGGGGCTTCGTCCTACGAGCAGTACTTC
CDR3: CASSLVGASSYEQYF
D: .
J: TRBJ2-7
V: TRBV7-6
length: 15
size: .

DNA: TGCGCCAGCAGCTTGGGACAGGACACCGGGGAGCTGTTTTTT
CDR3: CASSLGQDTGELFF
D: .
J: TRBJ2-2
V: TRBV5-1
length: 14
size: few

DNA: TGTGCCAGCAGCTTATCTTCAGGGGAGGAGCAGTACTTC
CDR3: CASSLSSGEEQYF
D: .
J: TRBJ2-7
V: TRBV11-2
length: 13
size: .

DNA: TGTGCCAGCAGCAACGGGACTAGCTACTGGGACATTCAGTACTTC
CDR3: CASSNGTSYWDIQYF
D: TRBD2
J: TRBJ2-4
V: TRBV7-8
length: 15
size: .

DNA: TGTGCCAGCAGGGGCGGGGGTCAAGAGACCCAGTACTTC
CDR3: CASRGGGQETQYF
D: TRBD2
J: TRBJ2-5
V: TRBV7-8
length: 13
size: .

DNA: TGTGCCATCAGTGAGTCTCAGTGGGTATCTGGAAACACCATATATTTT
CDR3: CAISESQWVSGNTIYF
D: .
J: TRBJ1-3
V: TRBV10-3
length: 16
size: .

DNA: TGTGCCAGCAGTTTTATAAGTAGCGGGAGGTGGTTAGCCAAAAACATTCAGTACTTC
CDR3: CASSFISSGRWLAKNIQYF
D: TRBD2
J: TRBJ2-4
V: TRBV28
length: 19
size: .

DNA: TGTGCCAGCAGCTTGTGGGGTGAAAAACTGTTTTTT
CDR3: CASSLWGEKLFF
D: .
J: TRBJ1-4
V: TRBV7-2
length: 12
size: .

DNA: TGTGCCAGCAGTTCAAGTGGGGGCACTGAAGCTTTCTTT
CDR3: CASSSSGGTEAFF
D: .
J: TRBJ1-1
V: TRBV7-6
length: 13
size: .

DNA: TGTGCCAGCAGTCGACAGGGGGCGGCAGGCAATGAGCAGTTCTTC
CDR3: CASSRQGAAGNEQFF
D: TRBD1
J: TRBJ2-1
V: TRBV7-9
length: 15
size: once

DNA: TGTGCCAGCAGCTTGAGCCTAGCGGGAGGTGGGGATACGCAGTATTTT
CDR3: CASSLSLAGGGDTQYF
D: TRBD2
J: TRBJ2-3
V: TRBV7-6
length: 16
size: .

DNA: TGTGCCAGCAGCCTCTCGACAGGGGCTTCTGAAGCTTTCTTT
CDR3: CASSLSTGASEAFF
D: TRBD1
J: TRBJ1-1
V: TRBV4-2
length: 14
size: .

DNA: TGTGCCACCAGCAGGGGAATCGGGACTAGCGGGTCACCGAATACGCAGTATTTT
CDR3: CATSRGIGTSGSPNTQYF
D: TRBD2
J: TRBJ2-3
V: TRBV15
length: 18
size: .

DNA: TGTGCCAGCGGGGCTTCAGGGTACGAGCAGTACTTC
CDR3: CASGASGYEQYF
D: .
J: TRBJ2-7
V: TRBV25-1
length: 12
size: .

DNA: TGTGCCAGCACCCCCGGGACAGGCGTCAATGAAAAACTGTTTTTT
CDR3: CASTPGTGVNEKLFF
D: TRBD1
J: TRBJ1-4
V: TRBV28
length: 15
size: .

DNA: TGCGCCAGCAGCCAAGATTCCATCGGAGGGGGCTACACCTTC
CDR3: CASSQDSIGGGYTF
D: .
J: TRBJ1-2
V: TRBV4-1
length: 14
size: .

DNA: TGTGCCAGTAGTCCCTCGTCTGGGAAGGGCTACACCTTC
CDR3: CASSPSSGKGYTF
D: .
J: TRBJ1-2
V: TRBV19
length: 13
size: .

DNA: TGTGCCAGCTTTCAGGGGTTCACTGAAGCTTTCTTT
CDR3: CASFQGFTEAFF
D: .
J: TRBJ1-1
V: TRBV7-9
length: 12
size: few

DNA: TGTGCTAGTGCTCCAACGATTCGGCGGACAGGGACCAGCTGGGGATATGAGCAGTACTTC
CDR3: CASAPTIRRTGTSWGYEQYF
D: TRBD1
J: TRBJ2-7
V: TRBV12-5
length: 20
size: .

DNA: TGTGCCAGCAGCTTAGATCTCGGACGGCCCCAGCATTTT
CDR3: CASSLDLGRPQHF
D: .
J: TRBJ1-5
V: TRBV11-2
length: 13
size: few

DNA: TGTGCCAGCAGTGAACCGGGACAGTTTAACACTGAAGCTTTCTTT
CDR3: CASSEPGQFNTEAFF
D: TRBD1
J: TRBJ1-1
V: TRBV6-1
length: 15
size: once

DNA: TGCGCCAGCAGCCATACGACAGGGGTCTATGGCTACACCTTC
CDR3: CASSHTTGVYGYTF
D: TRBD1
J: TRBJ1-2
V: TRBV4-3
length: 14
size: .

DNA: TGCAGCGTTGAGAAAACGGGGGTTGGTTCCTACGAGCAGTACTTC
CDR3: CSVEKTGVGSYEQYF
D: .
J: TRBJ2-7
V: TRBV29-1
length: 15
size: .

DNA: TGTGCCAGCAGTTTGGGCACTCTTAATTCACCCCTCCACTTT
CDR3: CASSLGTLNSPLHF
D: .
J: TRBJ1-6
V: TRBV27
length: 14
size: .

DNA: TGTGCCAGCAGCTTAGCGGCATTTGGGGGGACAGCTTTCTTT
CDR3: CASSLAAFGGTAFF
D: .
J: TRBJ1-1
V: TRBV11-2
length: 14
size: .

DNA: TGTGCCAGTAGTCCCACAGGGCCCAATGAGCAGTTCTTC
CDR3: CASSPTGPNEQFF
D: .
J: TRBJ2-1
V: TRBV19
length: 13
size: .

DNA: TGTGCCAGTACTCTGAACAGGAACTATGGCTACACCTTC
CDR3: CASTLNRNYGYTF
D: .
J: TRBJ1-2
V: TRBV19
length: 13
size: .

DNA: TGCGCCAGCAGCTCGGGGGGACCCTACAATGAGCAGTTCTTC
CDR3: CASSSGGPYNEQFF
D: TRBD2
J: TRBJ2-1
V: TRBV5-1
length: 14
size: .

DNA: TGTGCCAGCAGCTTCCTAGACAGTGGTGAAGCTTTCTTT
CDR3: CASSFLDSGEAFF
D: .
J: TRBJ1-1
V: TRBV11-2
length: 13
size: .

DNA: TGTGCCAGCAGTGAATTTCGAGGGGACGTAAACATTCAGTACTTC
CDR3: CASSEFRGDVNIQYF
D: .
J: TRBJ2-4
V: TRBV2
length: 15
size: few

DNA: TGTGCCAGAAGCTTGTGGGTTTTCACTGAAGCTTTCTTT
CDR3: CARSLWVFTEAFF
D: .
J: TRBJ1-1
V: TRBV5-3
length: 13
size: .

DNA: TGTGCCAGCAGTGGAAGAGGGGACAATGAAAAACTGTTTTTT
CDR3: CASSGRGDNEKLFF
D: .
J: TRBJ1-4
V: TRBV6-1
length: 14
size: .